This entry lists 23 T cell receptor beta chains sequenced from one sample in a study of identifying expanded T cells in peripheral blood. The repertoire was sequenced with immunoSEQ multiplex PCR; TCRdb's copy has only in-frame clones and lacks some. The data show more than 75,000 clones, about nine tenths seen once. Sequencing input: blood. The source is a person aged 18 to 75 in good health.

V gene TRBV7-2 combines with J gene TRBJ1-4; TRBD1 matches 7 bases. This CDR3 is built from 16 residues. From germline, CDR1 is SGHTA and CDR2 FQGNSA. After removal of 5 bases from V and 5 bases from J, the junction contained 11 bases not matched to a gene. CDR3 loop: CASSRKTGVRNEKLFF. The CDR3 region has the DNA TGTGCCAGCAGCCGAAAAACAGGGGTGCGGAATGAAAAACTGTTTTTT.

The J gene is TRBJ2-7, the V gene TRBV5-4; D not resolved. The CDR3 spans 12 residues. Germline V CDR1 and CDR2: SGHNT, YYREEE (reference sequence). V lost 4 bases and J 7 bases, leaving 12 bases between the germline ends. CDR3 nucleotide sequence: TGTGCCAGCAGCGTAGGCCTAGATGAGCAGTACTTC. Amino acid sequence: CASSVGLDEQYF.

This clone has more than one count but fewer than ten. This rearrangement joins TRBV5-1 to TRBJ2-1; TRBD1 or TRBD2 may be the D gene (5 bases each). Germline V lookup: CDR1 SGHRS, CDR2 YFSETQ. The CDR3 has 14 residues. Trimming removed 0 bases from V and 2 bases from J, with 6 bases in between. The CDR3 sequence: CASSLGDAYNEQFF. The CDR3 DNA reads as TGCGCCAGCAGCTTGGGGGACGCCTACAATGAGCAGTTCTTC.

The CDR3 bases are TGTGCCAGTAGTGCCGCCGGGACAGGGTTGGACAACGAGCAGTACTTC. Protein: CASSAAGTGLDNEQYF. The J gene is TRBJ2-7, the V gene TRBV19; 9 nucleotides match TRBD1. Germline CDR1 is LNHDA and CDR2 is SQIVND (reference sequence). The CDR3 covers 16 residues. V dropped 5 bases and J dropped 5; count of bases not matched to a gene: 13.

The chain has TRBV6-1 and TRBJ1-1, with TRBD1 matching over 11 bases. Germline-derived CDR1 and CDR2 are MNHNS and SASEGT. The J segment lost 4 bases and the V segment lost 5 bases, leaving 3 bases of the junction unmatched. The CDR3 runs to 14 residues. CDR3 protein: CASSSGTGGTEAFF. The CDR3 bases are TGTGCCAGCAGTTCCGGGACAGGGGGCACTGAAGCTTTCTTT.

The chain has TRBV28 and TRBJ1-2, with a possible D match to TRBD1 (5 bases). V lost 8 bases and J lost 2, with 15 bases in between. Germline V gene sequence: CDR1 MDHEN, CDR2 SYDVKM. This CDR3 comprises 14 residues. CDR3 DNA: TGTGCCAGCGGAACCCCAGGGTCGAACTATGGCTACACCTTC. Protein: CASGTPGSNYGYTF.

V is TRBV6-4 and J is TRBJ2-1; 7 bases line up with TRBD2. The CDR3 has 13 amino acids. Germline V gene lookup returns CDR1 MRHNA and CDR2 SNTAGT. The J segment lost 7 bases and the V segment lost 5 bases, leaving 5 bases of the junction unmatched. CDR3 sequence reads: CASSLRERNEQFF. CDR3 sequence (DNA): TGTGCCAGCAGTTTGCGGGAGAGGAATGAGCAGTTCTTC.

This sequence joins TRBV12-2 and TRBJ2-7; the D call in the table, TRBD2, was not verified against the DNA. TRBV12-2 corresponds to a pseudogene. CDR3 length: 16 amino acids. The CDR3 DNA reads as TGTGCAAGTCGCACCCTCACTAGCGGGAGGATCTACGAGCAGTACTTC. Translating it yields CASRTLTSGRIYEQYF.

This chain connects TRBV28 to TRBJ1-2; 7 bases are a match to TRBD1. There are 13 residues in the CDR3. Per the germline V gene, CDR1 is MDHEN and CDR2 is SYDVKM. After removal of 6 bases from V and 4 bases from J, the junction contained 5 bases not matched to a gene. The CDR3 coding sequence is TGTGCCAGCAGCCGGACAGGTCTCTATGGCTACACCTTC. It translates to CASSRTGLYGYTF.

The chain uses TRBV18 and TRBJ2-7; D is possibly TRBD1 (5 bases). Trimming took off 5 bases at V and 5 bases at J, with 16 bases between the two ends. CDR3 length equals 14 residues. Germline V lookup: CDR1 KGHSH, CDR2 LQKENI. CDR3 coding DNA: TGTGCCAGCTCAAATTGGGGCAGGGAAGACGAGCAGTACTTC. Protein product: CASSNWGREDEQYF. Based on the CDR3 plus reference TRBV18 and TRBJ2-7, the full variable domain is NAGVMQNPRHLVRRRGQEARLRCSPMKGHSHVYWYRQLPEEGLKFMVYLQKENIIDESGMPKERFSAEFPKEGPSILRIQQVVRGDSAAYFCASSNWGREDEQYFGPGTRLTVT.

This chain links TRBV5-1 with TRBJ2-1, with a possible D match to TRBD1 (5 bases). V was cut by 0 bases and J by 0 bases, with 7 bases left in between. This CDR3 is built from 15 residues. The germline V gene has CDR1 SGHRS and CDR2 YFSETQ. DNA of the CDR3: TGCGCCAGCAGCTTGGGCAGGGACTCCTACAATGAGCAGTTCTTC. Translated, it gives CASSLGRDSYNEQFF.

CDR3 DNA: TGTGCCAGCAGAACCCCGAGACAGGGAGATTATGGCTACACCTTC. Its protein product is CASRTPRQGDYGYTF. The chain combines TRBV27 with TRBJ1-2; 7 nucleotides line up with TRBD1. CDR3 length: 15 residues. Trimming removed 6 bases from V and 5 bases from J; junction bases left unmatched: 12. Per the germline V gene, CDR1 is MNHEY and CDR2 is SMNVEV (reference sequence).

This rearrangement joins TRBV27 to TRBJ2-7; D call uncertain. V lost 0 bases and J 5 bases, leaving 11 bases between the germline ends. CDR3 length: 14 amino acids. The germline CDR1 and CDR2 sequences are MNHEY and SMNVEV (reference sequence). CDR3 residues: CASSLSVVPHEQYF. The DNA for the CDR3 is TGTGCCAGCAGTTTATCGGTAGTTCCCCACGAGCAGTACTTC.

This clone showed up just a few times. V and J are TRBV28 and TRBJ2-7, with D possibly matching TRBD2 (6 bases). Germline V gene data show CDR1 as MDHEN and CDR2 as SYDVKM. This CDR3 is 14 amino acids long. V gave up 4 bases and J gave up 7 bases, with 17 bases separating them. The CDR3 sequence: CASSSRGRFREQYF. CDR3 DNA sequence: TGTGCCAGCAGTTCCCGAGGGAGGTTTCGGGAGCAGTACTTC.

V usage is TRBV5-1 and J usage is TRBJ2-7, with TRBD2 identical over 7 bases. This CDR3 contains 13 residues. CDR1 and CDR2 from the germline V gene are SGHRS and YFSETQ. V was clipped by 4 bases and J by 5 bases; unmatched bases: 6. CDR3 protein: CASSPNGGNEQYF. In nucleotides, the CDR3 is TGCGCCAGCAGCCCTAACGGGGGGAACGAGCAGTACTTC.

As regards this clone: The same CDR3 arises from other DNA sequences in this sample as well. The chain combines TRBV7-8 with TRBJ2-7; the D gene is possibly TRBD1 (5 bases). Germline CDR1 and CDR2: SGHVS and FQNEAQ. The V end lost 3 bases, the J end lost 5 bases, and 5 bases lay between the germline ends. This CDR3 has 11 amino acids. CDR3 loop: CASSFRDEQYF. CDR3 DNA sequence: TGTGCCAGCAGCTTCAGGGACGAGCAGTACTTC.

This clone was seen a single time. The CDR3 here is CASSPEGAGGYTF. Written as DNA, the CDR3 is TGCGCCAGCAGCCCGGAGGGGGCCGGGGGCTACACCTTC. This chain connects TRBV5-1 to TRBJ1-2; 7 bases match TRBD1. The CDR3 loop spans 13 amino acids. J gave up 8 bases and V 4 bases, and 8 bases lay outside the gene matches. Germline loops: CDR1 SGHRS, CDR2 YFSETQ.

The V gene is TRBV18, the J gene TRBJ1-3; 8 bases are a match to TRBD1. Unmatched junction bases numbered 4, after V lost 3 bases and J lost 0 bases. This CDR3 spans 16 amino acids. The germline V gene encodes CDR1 KGHSH and CDR2 LQKENI. In DNA, the CDR3 is TGTGCCAGCTCACCGGACAGGGCTCCCTCTGGAAACACCATATATTTT. Encoded protein: CASSPDRAPSGNTIYF. The variable domain in full, completed from reference TRBV18 and TRBJ1-3, reads NAGVMQNPRHLVRRRGQEARLRCSPMKGHSHVYWYRQLPEEGLKFMVYLQKENIIDESGMPKERFSAEFPKEGPSILRIQQVVRGDSAAYFCASSPDRAPSGNTIYFGEGSWLTVV.

The CDR3 sequence: CASSPRGGPYSNQPQHF. The CDR3 DNA is TGTGCCAGCAGCCCCCGGGGGGGGCCTTATAGCAATCAGCCCCAGCATTTT. The chain joins TRBV7-2 to TRBJ1-5; tentative D call: TRBD1 (6 bases). This CDR3 comprises 17 residues. The V and J ends lost 5 bases and 0 bases respectively, with 17 bases between them. The germline gives CDR1 SGHTA, CDR2 FQGNSA.

The chain employs TRBV29-1 and TRBJ2-3; 7 nucleotides match TRBD1. After removal of 2 bases from V and 4 bases from J, the junction contained 0 bases not matched to a gene. The CDR3 covers 12 residues. Germline CDR1 SQVTM, CDR2 ANQGSEA. The CDR3 protein is CSVETGADTQYF. CDR3 nucleotide sequence: TGCAGCGTTGAAACAGGGGCAGATACGCAGTATTTT.

CDR3 loop: CARSPGTSGWVDTQYF. The CDR3 nucleotides are TGTGCCAGAAGCCCAGGGACTAGCGGGTGGGTAGATACGCAGTATTTT. This chain joins TRBV5-3 and TRBJ2-3; 12 positions match TRBD2. TRBV5-3 carries the ORF label, with uncertain function. The CDR3 spans 16 residues. The J segment lost 5 bases and the V segment lost 4 bases, leaving 8 bases of the junction unmatched.

This clone showed up just once. This chain uses TRBV19 with TRBJ1-4, with 8 bases that match TRBD1. CDR1 is LNHDA, CDR2 SQIVND, per germline (reference sequence). This CDR3 comprises 13 residues. The J segment lost 4 bases and the V segment lost 8 bases, leaving 3 bases of the junction unmatched. CDR3 coding DNA: TGTGCCAGTGAGGACAGGGTTAATGAAAAACTGTTTTTT. Its protein is CASEDRVNEKLFF.

In this sample, this clone turned up a few times. V usage is TRBV28 and J usage is TRBJ1-5, with D perhaps matching TRBD1 (5 bases). CDR3 length equals 14 residues. V was cut by 3 bases and J by 3 bases, with 9 bases left in between. Germline V gives CDR1 MDHEN, CDR2 SYDVKM. The chain's CDR3 is CASSFWDFNQPQHF. CDR3 in DNA: TGTGCCAGCAGTTTTTGGGACTTCAATCAGCCCCAGCATTTT. Variable domain in full (rest from reference TRBV28 and TRBJ1-5): DVKVTQSSRYLVKRTGEKVFLECVQDMDHENMFWYRQDPGLGLRLIYFSYDVKMKEKGDIPEGYSVSREKKERFSLILESASTNQTSMYLCASSFWDFNQPQHFGDGTRLSIL.